The next 8 T cell receptor beta chains were all read from a single sample in a study of T cell responses to AZD1222 COVID-19 vaccine (dated by TCRdb to 2020 to 2023). Libraries were prepared through the immunoSEQ multiplex PCR assay. TCRdb limited this immuneACCESS table to in-frame rearrangements with V and J called. A share of clones is missing; checked studies link under half to unresolved V genes, and the rest is unexplained. Within this sample are more than 150,000 clones, with 90% of them counted one time only. Of the sample, approximately 1.4% is held by the ten largest clones. Explained via the paper, the time point label denotes: about 28 days (+/-7) after the second vaccine dose. This sample comprised peripheral blood, obtained 28 days after the second AZD1222 dose. The receptors here all came from an adult who received the AZD1222 COVID-19 vaccine.

The chain employs TRBV7-3 and TRBJ2-3; no clear D gene. The germline CDR1 and CDR2 sequences are SGHTA and FQGTGA. Deletions cut 4 bases from V and 2 bases from J, with 13 bases between. There are 15 residues in the CDR3. The CDR3 sequence: CASSYDGLDTDTQYF. The CDR3 DNA reads TGTGCCAGCAGCTACGACGGATTAGACACAGATACGCAGTATTTT.

The chain is built from TRBV12-3 or TRBV12-4 and TRBJ1-5; D gene uncertain. The CDR3 extends over 13 amino acids. V lost 2 bases and J 6 bases, leaving 8 bases between the germline ends. CDR3 loop: CASSLTSRQPQHF. CDR3 in DNA: TGTGCCAGCAGTTTAACAAGTCGTCAGCCCCAGCATTTT.

The chain joins TRBV24-1 to TRBJ1-2; a weak D match, TRBD1 (5 bases). V was pared by 4 bases and J by 2 bases, with 13 bases between. The CDR3 extends over 15 amino acids. Germline lookup yields CDR1 KGHDR and CDR2 SFDVKD. CDR3 sequence: CATSDSTTANYGYTF. The DNA of the CDR3 is TGTGCCACCAGTGACTCGACGACAGCCAACTATGGCTACACCTTC.

This chain connects TRBV6-5 to TRBJ1-1, with D perhaps matching TRBD1 (5 bases). The CDR3 totals 13 residues. From germline, CDR1 is MNHEY and CDR2 SVGAGI. Between the trimmed V and J ends, which lost 7 bases and 1 base, there was a span of 10 bases. CDR3 sequence reads: CASTTRGNTEAFF. The CDR3 DNA reads TGTGCCAGCACTACAAGGGGGAACACTGAAGCTTTCTTT.

This sequence joins TRBV28 and TRBJ2-7; 11 bases match TRBD2. CDR1 is MDHEN and CDR2 is SYDVKM in the germline V gene. Losses at the gene ends were 6 bases for V and 3 bases for J; bases not matched to a gene: 4. CDR3 length equals 14 residues. CDR3 loop: CASRQLAGVYEQYF. The DNA of the CDR3 is TGTGCCAGCAGACAACTAGCGGGGGTCTACGAGCAGTACTTC. The whole variable domain, filled in from reference TRBV28 and TRBJ2-7, reads DVKVTQSSRYLVKRTGEKVFLECVQDMDHENMFWYRQDPGLGLRLIYFSYDVKMKEKGDIPEGYSVSREKKERFSLILESASTNQTSMYLCASRQLAGVYEQYFGPGTRLTVT.

The rearrangement joins TRBV27 to TRBJ1-1, with a possible D match to TRBD1 (6 bases). The CDR3 consists of 14 residues. V was pared by 4 bases and J by 11 bases, with 20 bases between. From germline, CDR1 is MNHEY and CDR2 SMNVEV (reference sequence). The CDR3 reads CASSSPGTLFRAFF. Here the CDR3 DNA reads TGTGCCAGCAGTTCCCCCGGGACACTGTTTAGGGCTTTCTTT.

This clone was detected once. The chain links TRBV6-6 to TRBJ2-3, with 8 nucleotides matching TRBD2. Germline V gene sequence: CDR1 MNHNY, CDR2 SVGAGI (reference sequence). The CDR3 loop spans 14 amino acids. J was trimmed by 12 bases and V by 5 bases; bases with no gene match: 13. CDR3 nucleotides: TGTGCCAGCAGTGACGGGGGGACTAGGGTTTTCCAGTATTTT. Translating it yields CASSDGGTRVFQYF.

The chain links TRBV19 to TRBJ1-3; D is unclear. The germline gives CDR1 LNHDA, CDR2 SQIVND (reference sequence). CDR3 length: 13 amino acids. Trimming pared 6 bases from V and 0 bases from J, leaving 6 bases between. CDR3 sequence (DNA): TGTGCCAGTAGCGTTGTCTCTGGAAACACCATATATTTT. As protein: CASSVVSGNTIYF.